The T cell receptor beta chain described here comes from a study of cytomegalovirus exposure and HLA in healthy donors. The primer mix had 60 Vbeta and 13 Jbeta primers. TCRdb's table, derived via immunoSEQ multiplex PCR, lists solely in-frame clones and lacks some. Recorded here are more than 100,000 clones; the top ten clones represent about 1.4%. The CDR3 loop spans 12 amino acids. V gave up 7 bases and J gave up 4 bases, with 10 bases separating them. Germline values: CDR1 MNHNS, CDR2 SASEGT. Sequenced: PBMCs. The chain has TRBV6-1 and TRBJ1-2; the D is unclear. The sequence derives from a middle-aged woman in good health and CMV-seronegative. CDR3 sequence: CASTEGRYGYTF. The CDR3 DNA follows: TGTGCCAGCACTGAGGGCCGCTATGGCTACACCTTC.